This T cell receptor beta chain comes out of a study of control samples from healthy donors and cancer patients. Produced via immunoSEQ multiplex PCR; TCRdb's table is partial and in-frame only. The sample holds 150,000 to 200,000 clones; around nine tenths are singletons and the top ten take roughly 1.3%. The clonotype originates from a man aged 25 to 45 in good health. Sample: blood.

CDR3: CASSMGQGDTGELFF. CDR3 sequence (DNA): TGTGCCAGCAGCATGGGACAGGGCGACACCGGGGAGCTGTTTTTT. The chain couples TRBV7-9 to TRBJ2-2; 9 bases are shared with TRBD1. From germline, CDR1 is SEHNR and CDR2 FQNEAQ (reference sequence). The CDR3 has 15 residues. V shed 5 bases, J shed 3 bases, and the junction held 4 bases outside the gene matches. Full variable domain (missing parts from reference TRBV7-9 and TRBJ2-2): DTGVSQNPRHKITKRGQNVTFRCDPISEHNRLYWYRQTLGQGPEFLTYFQNEAQLEKSRLLSDRFSAERPKGSFSTLEIQRTEQGDSAMYLCASSMGQGDTGELFFGEGSRLTVL.